This entry describes one T cell receptor beta chain. The antigen remains undetermined. The data stem from a study of blood T cells in healthy people across ages. Points from the study as a whole: Naive T cell percentage showed a strong correlation with TCR beta diversity. What prevented conclusive comparison of naive and antigen-experienced cells was that PBMCs were unsorted.

The second PCR ran roughly 6 to 11 cycles with a sample-barcoded 5' primer and J-beta primers. The template-switch adaptor was a 5' adaptor with 12 random nucleotides. It tagged each cDNA molecule. TCRdb ran MiXCR on the 5' RACE reads and lists one entry per CDR3 protein. The sample comprises about 730,000 distinct CDR3 sequences, roughly 43% of which are singletons, and roughly 19% rests with the top ten. Germline trimming cut 2 bases from V and 4 bases from J; bases unmatched to any gene: 3. Germline lookup yields CDR1 DFQATT and CDR2 SNEGSKA (reference sequence). The CDR3 totals 15 residues. Material for sequencing was blood. The receptor's source is an older woman in good health. The chain links TRBV20-1 to TRBJ2-3; 13 bases agree with TRBD2. The CDR3 spells CSARSGLAGPDTQYF. In nucleotides, the CDR3 is TGCAGTGCTAGATCGGGACTAGCGGGGCCAGATACGCAGTATTTT.